This T cell receptor (beta chain) was found in a study of cytomegalovirus exposure and HLA in healthy donors. Study findings and constraints: Among TCR beta chains of equal frequency, HLA-associated ones were more clonally expanded in a later analysis.

Germline values: CDR1 MDHEN, CDR2 SYDVKM. Unmatched junction bases numbered 14, after V lost 6 bases and J lost 3 bases. The length of the CDR3 is 16 residues. This clone was seen a handful of times. Its target is not known. Vbeta (60) and Jbeta (13) primers were used in the PCR. Sequencing was performed with immunoSEQ multiplex PCR; in TCRdb, only in-frame clones are kept and a portion is missing. The sample carries fewer than 250,000 clones, 65% to 85% recorded once. The chain couples TRBV28 to TRBJ2-7; 7 bases match TRBD1. Sequencing was done on a sample of PBMCs. The receptor's source is a man between 18 and 29 years old in good health and CMV-seronegative. In nucleotides, the CDR3 is TGTGCCAGCAGAACCGGACGACAGGGTTCCCTCTACGAGCAGTACTTC. Protein: CASRTGRQGSLYEQYF.